This passage covers 27 T cell receptor beta chains from one sample sequenced in a study of CD8 T cells in Susac syndrome. The RNA, roughly 0.45 to 1 ug, was put through reverse transcription using random hexamers. TCRdb re-derived calls from the immunoSEQ multiplex PCR reads in MiXCR, one entry per CDR3 protein. The sample has under 200,000 distinct CDR3 sequences, more than 90% seen once. Sequenced: CD4+ T cells from PBMCs. All receptors derive from a human donor in good health.

This clonotype was detected only a few times. This chain joins TRBV9 and TRBJ1-2; no definite D call. This CDR3 comprises 13 residues. Germline CDR1 reads SGDLS; CDR2 reads YYNGEE. V was clipped by 0 bases and J by 2 bases, with 5 bases between them. CDR3 region: CASSVEGNYGYTF. The CDR3 nucleotides read TGTGCCAGCAGCGTAGAGGGAAACTATGGCTACACCTTC.

The V gene is TRBV11-1, the J gene TRBJ2-2; 9 bases are shared with TRBD1. J gave up 5 bases and V 5 bases, and 6 bases lay outside the gene matches. This CDR3 spans 15 amino acids. Germline V CDR1 and CDR2: SGHAT, FQDESV (reference sequence). The CDR3 loop is CASSATGGGTGELFF. In DNA form, the CDR3 reads TGTGCCAGCAGCGCTACAGGGGGCGGGACCGGGGAGCTGTTTTTT.

The V gene is TRBV12-3 or TRBV12-4, the J gene TRBJ2-2; 8 positions agree with TRBD1. Unmatched junction bases numbered 4, after V lost 4 bases and J lost 3 bases. The CDR3 has 15 residues. The CDR3 spells CASSSRQGYTGELFF. The CDR3 DNA reads TGTGCCAGCAGTTCCCGACAGGGGTACACCGGGGAGCTGTTTTTT.

This chain links TRBV2 with TRBJ1-6, with 10 nucleotides matching TRBD1. CDR1 and CDR2 (germline): SNHLY, FYNNEI. V was clipped by 3 bases and J by 11 bases; unmatched bases: 7. This CDR3 comprises 15 residues. This CDR3 reads CASSEGQGSMTPLHF. In DNA form, the CDR3 reads TGTGCCAGCAGTGAGGGACAGGGGTCTATGACACCCCTCCACTTT.

The chain carries TRBV20-1 and TRBJ2-5; no clear D. There are 15 residues in the CDR3. CDR1 DFQATT and CDR2 SNEGSKA come from the germline V gene (reference sequence). V was cut by 0 bases and J by 1 base, with 12 bases left in between. CDR3 coding DNA: TGCAGTGCTAGAGATCTGCAGGCTGTCCAAGAGACCCAGTACTTC. It encodes CSARDLQAVQETQYF.

Worth noting for this clonotype: The germline gene is not matched at one end of the junction; a read error may be the cause. The chain links TRBV28 to TRBJ1-3; a possible D gene is TRBD1 (6 bases). Germline CDR1 and CDR2: MDHEN and SYDVKM. There are 12 residues in the CDR3. The CDR3: CAASTTGRMLNF. CDR3 DNA: TGTGCCGCCTCTACTACAGGGAGAATGCTCAATTTT.

The chain employs TRBV20-1 and TRBJ1-1; D is uncertain. The CDR3 totals 13 residues. CDR1 DFQATT and CDR2 SNEGSKA come from the germline V gene (reference sequence). DNA for the CDR3: TGCAGGGCGGTGAGAGACGCGAACACTGAAGCTTTCTTT. This sequence encodes CRAVRDANTEAFF.

The chain employs TRBV7-9 and TRBJ1-2, with D unresolved. The CDR3 runs 14 residues. Germline CDR1 reads SEHNR; CDR2 reads FQNEAQ (reference sequence). V was cut by 1 base and J by 0 bases, with 6 bases left in between. The chain's CDR3 is CASSLGLTNYGYTF. The CDR3 DNA follows: TGTGCCAGCAGCTTAGGGCTGACTAACTATGGCTACACCTTC. Complete variable domain (other parts from reference TRBV7-9 and TRBJ1-2): DTGVSQNPRHKITKRGQNVTFRCDPISEHNRLYWYRQTLGQGPEFLTYFQNEAQLEKSRLLSDRFSAERPKGSFSTLEIQRTEQGDSAMYLCASSLGLTNYGYTFGSGTRLTVV.

The rearrangement uses TRBV20-1 and TRBJ1-2, with D hard to call. The CDR3 is 14 amino acids. Germline V CDR1 and CDR2: DFQATT, SNEGSKA (reference sequence). With 3 bases removed from V and 7 bases from J, the gap between germline ends came to 18 bases. The CDR3 region is CSASPSRGDGGYTF. CDR3 sequence (DNA): TGCAGTGCTAGTCCTTCTCGCGGGGATGGTGGCTACACCTTC.

This chain uses TRBV4-3 with TRBJ2-7; D is unresolved. CDR1 LGHNA and CDR2 YSLEER come from the germline V gene. CDR3 length equals 16 residues. V was pared by 0 bases and J by 3 bases, with 15 bases between. This chain's CDR3 is CASSQDPNMLGYEQYF. DNA of the CDR3: TGCGCCAGCAGCCAAGATCCCAACATGCTGGGCTACGAGCAGTACTTC.

In its sample, this clonotype was seen once. V is TRBV12-3 or TRBV12-4 and J is TRBJ2-3; TRBD2 matches at 9 bases. CDR3 length: 12 residues. The V gene end was trimmed by 11 bases and the J gene end by 6 bases; junction bases not matched to a gene: 6. The CDR3 DNA is TGTGCCTGCTCAAGCGGGGGGGATACGCAGTATTTT. Translating gives CACSSGGDTQYF.

CDR3: CASKAGGQDEQFF. The CDR3 DNA reads as TGTGCCAGCAAGGCGGGGGGCCAAGATGAGCAGTTCTTC. The chain recombines TRBV7-9 with TRBJ2-1; TRBD2 matches 8 bases. The CDR3 covers 13 residues. CDR1 is SEHNR and CDR2 is FQNEAQ in the germline V gene (reference sequence). V lost 7 bases to trimming and J lost 8 bases; unmatched junction nucleotides: 7.

The CDR3 DNA sequence: TGCAGTGGACAGGTTCGACAAGAGACCCAGTACTTC. Translation: CSGQVRQETQYF. V is TRBV20-1 and J is TRBJ2-5; a weak D match, TRBD1 (6 bases). The ends were cut back, 7 bases at V and 2 bases at J, with 11 bases in the middle. The CDR3 has 12 residues. Germline CDR1 DFQATT, CDR2 SNEGSKA (reference sequence).

This clonotype was recorded only once. V usage is TRBV4-2 and J usage is TRBJ2-2; the D is unclear. CDR3 length equals 16 residues. The ends were cut back, 3 bases at V and 1 base at J, with 12 bases in the middle. The germline gives CDR1 LGHNA, CDR2 YNFKEQ. This CDR3 reads CASSQNPTLNTGELFF. The DNA for the CDR3 is TGTGCCAGCAGCCAGAACCCGACACTGAACACCGGGGAGCTGTTTTTT.

The chain employs TRBV12-3 or TRBV12-4 and TRBJ1-1, with TRBD1 as a possible D gene (6 bases). V was trimmed by 3 bases and J by 1 base, leaving 9 bases between them. This CDR3 is 14 amino acids long. The CDR3, as DNA: TGTGCCAGCAGTTTCCAGGACAGGAACACTGAAGCTTTCTTT. It specifies CASSFQDRNTEAFF.

In this sample, this clonotype turned up a few times. The chain employs TRBV25-1 and TRBJ2-5; D is unresolved. The CDR3 spans 11 residues. Germline assignment: CDR1 MGHDK and CDR2 SYGVNS. The V gene lost 5 bases and the J gene lost 2 bases, with 3 bases spanning the gap. Here the CDR3 DNA reads TGTGCCAGCAGTCGGCAAGAGACCCAGTACTTC. Its protein is CASSRQETQYF.

J is TRBJ2-7 and V is TRBV5-1, with D perhaps matching TRBD1 (6 bases). Germline lookup yields CDR1 SGHRS and CDR2 YFSETQ. Trimming removed 4 bases at V and 3 bases at J, with 20 bases between. There are 16 residues in the CDR3. The CDR3 reads CASSPGQSSDVYEQYF. The DNA of the CDR3 is TGCGCCAGCAGCCCAGGACAGTCCTCCGACGTCTACGAGCAGTACTTC.

The rearrangement uses TRBV7-6 and TRBJ2-3; tentatively, D is TRBD2 (6 bases). The CDR3 has 15 amino acids. Germline CDR1 and CDR2: SGHVS and FNYEAQ. The ends were cut back, 1 base at V and 3 bases at J, with 11 bases in the middle. CDR3 protein: CASSLGGGPTDTQYF. The CDR3 DNA reads TGTGCCAGCAGCTTAGGAGGAGGGCCAACAGATACGCAGTATTTT. The full variable domain, with the rest looked up from reference TRBV7-6 and TRBJ2-3, is GAGVSQSPRYKVTKRGQDVALRCDPISGHVSLYWYRQALGQGPEFLTYFNYEAQQDKSGLPNDRFSAERPEGSISTLTIQRTEQRDSAMYRCASSLGGGPTDTQYFGPGTRLTVL.

The chain has TRBV12-3 or TRBV12-4 and TRBJ2-7; 8 bases map to TRBD1. This CDR3 region has 16 residues. V lost 0 bases, J lost 5 bases, and 9 bases stayed unmatched. CDR3 amino acids: CASSLAHGTGGDEQYF. The CDR3 DNA sequence: TGTGCCAGCAGTTTAGCGCATGGGACAGGAGGAGACGAGCAGTACTTC.

The rearrangement links TRBV5-4 to TRBJ1-2, with a tentative D call TRBD1 (5 bases). V was trimmed by 0 bases and J by 6 bases, leaving 12 bases between them. The CDR3 loop spans 14 amino acids. The germline V gene has CDR1 SGHNT and CDR2 YYREEE (reference sequence). CDR3 in amino acids: CASSLASGLHGYTF. The CDR3 nucleotides are TGTGCCAGCAGCTTGGCTTCAGGGCTTCATGGCTACACCTTC.

This rearrangement joins TRBV5-1 to TRBJ1-6, with 7 bases identical to TRBD1. The V gene end was trimmed by 5 bases and the J gene end by 5 bases; junction bases not matched to a gene: 1. The length of the CDR3 is 13 residues. Germline-derived CDR1 and CDR2 are SGHRS and YFSETQ. Here the CDR3 reads CASSDRDNSPLHF. In DNA, the CDR3 is TGCGCCAGCAGTGACAGGGATAATTCACCCCTCCACTTT.

The V call is TRBV7-9, the J call TRBJ1-1; 9 bases align to TRBD1. Germline values: CDR1 SEHNR, CDR2 FQNEAQ (reference sequence). Unmatched junction bases numbered 11, after V lost 0 bases and J lost 6 bases. The CDR3 length is 17 residues. For the CDR3, the DNA is TGTGCCAGCAGCTTAGCACTCCTGGACAGGGGCAAGGCTGAAGCTTTCTTT. Translation: CASSLALLDRGKAEAFF.

The chain employs TRBV9 and TRBJ1-6; 7 bases are a match to TRBD1. CDR1 is SGDLS and CDR2 is YYNGEE in the germline V gene. V lost 3 bases and J lost 3; bases outside the gene matches: 3. The CDR3 spans 15 residues. The CDR3 DNA follows: TGTGCCAGCAGCGCCCGACAGGGCTATAATTCACCCCTCCACTTT. Protein sequence: CASSARQGYNSPLHF.

The V and J genes are TRBV5-1 and TRBJ2-7; no firm D call. Trimming pared 0 bases from V and 5 bases from J, leaving 9 bases between. Germline V gene sequence: CDR1 SGHRS, CDR2 YFSETQ. The CDR3 totals 13 residues. CDR3 region: CASSLDGSDEQYF. The CDR3 coding sequence is TGCGCCAGCAGCTTGGACGGTTCGGACGAGCAGTACTTC.

This chain connects TRBV7-9 to TRBJ1-2; D unclear. This CDR3 is built from 15 residues. The V end was cut by 1 base, the J end by 7 bases, with 16 bases between. Germline V gene sequence: CDR1 SEHNR, CDR2 FQNEAQ (reference sequence). CDR3 coding DNA: TGTGCCAGCAGCTTAGGAGAGTCGTTGATAGCTGGCTACACCTTC. This sequence encodes CASSLGESLIAGYTF.

The V and J genes are TRBV20-1 and TRBJ2-1; 13 bases map to TRBD2. With V trimmed by 2 bases and J by 5 bases, 3 bases remained unmatched. Germline lookup yields CDR1 DFQATT and CDR2 SNEGSKA (reference sequence). The CDR3 contains 15 residues. CDR3 nucleotides: TGCAGTGCTAGAAGGGGACTAGCGGGGAACAATGAGCAGTTCTTC. It codes for CSARRGLAGNNEQFF.

The chain uses TRBV12-3 or TRBV12-4 and TRBJ2-5, with D perhaps matching TRBD2 (5 bases). Trimming shortened V by 6 bases and J by 2 bases, and 13 bases separated the two germline ends. This CDR3 has 14 amino acids. In nucleotides, the CDR3 is TGTGCCAGCAGGAAGGGAGTTGGTCAAGAGACCCAGTACTTC. It encodes CASRKGVGQETQYF.